A selection of T cell receptor beta chains follows, all from one sample in a study of T cells in Graves' hyperthyroidism and ophthalmopathy. MiXCR was run by TCRdb on the multiplex PCR reads, yielding one entry per CDR3 protein. This table has hundreds of thousands of distinct CDR3 sequences, around 45% appearing once. The specimen sequenced was peripheral blood or thyroid tissue (not recorded which). The source of these receptors is a young woman with Graves' hyperthyroidism. The CDR3 runs from the conserved cysteine through the conserved F or W. The D gene is left open where the match is weak. Expanded clones get a size class; other rows say once, few or many, or leave the size out.

clone_size j_call v_call d_call cdr3_aa cdr3_nt
once TRBJ2-1 TRBV14 TRBD1 CASSRDRATLNEQFF TGTGCCAGCAGCCGCGACAGGGCCACTCTCAATGAGCAGTTCTTC
. TRBJ2-7 TRBV10-3 TRBD2 CAIARGAGEAYEQYF TGTGCCATTGCACGGGGAGCGGGAGAGGCCTACGAGCAGTACTTC
. TRBJ1-3 TRBV7-9 TRBD1 CASSKDRAGNTIYF TGTGCCAGCAGCAAGGACAGGGCTGGAAACACCATATATTTT
many TRBJ1-1 TRBV7-9 . CASSLGGPANTEAFF TGTGCCAGCAGCTTAGGAGGGCCAGCCAACACTGAAGCTTTCTTT
. TRBJ2-7 TRBV25-1 TRBD1 CASSQGDRVYEQYF TGTGCCAGCAGTCAAGGGGACAGGGTCTACGAGCAGTACTTC
many TRBJ2-5 TRBV10-3 TRBD2 CAISEGPSGSGSGTQYF TGTGCCATCAGTGAAGGTCCTAGCGGGAGTGGGTCTGGGACCCAGTACTTC
. TRBJ1-5 TRBV7-6 . CASSVGQTQGQPQHF TGTGCCAGCAGCGTTGGACAGACTCAGGGGCAGCCCCAGCATTTT
. TRBJ2-5 TRBV29-1 . CSVEAGSETQYF TGCAGCGTTGAAGCGGGATCTGAGACCCAGTACTTC
. TRBJ2-7 TRBV20-1 TRBD1 CSAPRQGQTEQYF TGCAGTGCTCCCCGACAGGGGCAAACCGAGCAGTACTTC
. TRBJ1-2 TRBV11-1 . CASSWAGAKANCGYTF TGTGCCAGCAGCTGGGCAGGGGCGAAAGCTAACTGTGGCTACACCTTC
. TRBJ2-7 TRBV6-5 . CASSYSSSINEQYF TGTGCCAGCAGTTACTCGAGTAGTATCAACGAGCAGTACTTC
many TRBJ1-6 TRBV2 TRBD1 CASSGYRGNSPLHF TGTGCCAGCAGTGGTTACAGGGGAAATTCACCCCTCCACTTT
once TRBJ1-5 TRBV20-1 . CSARELGNSNQPQHF TGCAGTGCTAGAGAATTGGGGAATAGCAATCAGCCCCAGCATTTT
. TRBJ2-5 TRBV7-8 . CASSPQVYQETQYF TGTGCCAGCAGCCCACAGGTTTACCAAGAGACCCAGTACTTC
. TRBJ2-2 TRBV29-1 . CSVGGRGNSNTGELFF TGCAGCGTTGGTGGCAGGGGAAACTCGAACACCGGGGAGCTGTTTTTT
. TRBJ1-4 TRBV15 TRBD1 CATSSSTGGEEKLFF TGTGCCACCAGCAGCTCGACAGGGGGCGAGGAAAAACTGTTTTTT
. TRBJ2-3 TRBV11-2 TRBD2 CASSYRLAGGADTQYF TGTGCCAGCAGCTACAGACTAGCGGGAGGCGCAGATACGCAGTATTTT
many TRBJ1-5 TRBV7-8 TRBD1 CASSLARQGVQPQHF TGTGCCAGCAGCTTAGCGCGACAGGGCGTCCAGCCCCAGCATTTT
few TRBJ2-7 TRBV20-1 . CSARDRQGTYEQYF TGCAGTGCTAGAGATCGCCAGGGAACCTACGAGCAGTACTTC
. TRBJ1-5 TRBV11-2 TRBD1 CASSESRGGHNQPQHF TGTGCCAGCAGCGAGAGTCGAGGGGGCCACAATCAGCCCCAGCATTTT
many TRBJ2-7 TRBV7-9 TRBD1 CASSSRTGAEQYF TGTGCCAGCAGCTCTAGGACAGGGGCCGAGCAGTACTTC
once TRBJ2-7 TRBV15 . CATSLADRIYEQYF TGTGCCACCAGCTTGGCCGACAGGATCTACGAGCAGTACTTC
. TRBJ2-7 TRBV7-9 TRBD1 CASSSQGWDRGSYEQYF TGTGCCAGCAGCTCCCAAGGGTGGGACAGGGGCTCCTACGAGCAGTACTTC
. TRBJ1-6 TRBV2 TRBD1 CASDRDRGDSPLHF TGTGCCAGCGACCGGGACAGGGGGGATTCACCCCTCCACTTT
. TRBJ2-7 TRBV4-2 . CASSDNQGSYEQYF TGTGCCAGCAGTGATAACCAGGGATCCTACGAGCAGTACTTC
. TRBJ1-6 TRBV7-9 TRBD1 CASSLQGAVNSPLHF TGTGCCAGCAGCTTACAGGGGGCTGTCAATTCACCCCTCCACTTT
many TRBJ1-6 TRBV9 . CASSGRTNNSPLHF TGTGCCAGCAGTGGACGGACAAATAATTCACCCCTCCACTTT
. TRBJ1-2 TRBV9 TRBD1 CASSVAGTGRGYTF TGTGCCAGCAGCGTCGCAGGGACAGGGCGAGGCTACACCTTC
. TRBJ2-2 TRBV7-2 TRBD2 CASSFTSDTGELFF TGTGCCAGCAGCTTTACTAGCGACACCGGGGAGCTGTTTTTT
many TRBJ1-6 TRBV19 TRBD1 CASSTQDRAQSPLHF TGTGCCAGTAGTACCCAGGACAGGGCTCAGTCACCCCTCCACTTT
. TRBJ2-7 TRBV10-2 TRBD1 CASATGQTYEQYF TGCGCCAGCGCTACGGGACAGACCTACGAGCAGTACTTC
. TRBJ2-7 TRBV20-1 . CSAGTPYEQYF TGCAGTGCCGGGACACCATACGAGCAGTACTTC
many TRBJ2-2 TRBV29-1 . CSVADNTGELFF TGCAGCGTTGCAGACAACACCGGGGAGCTGTTTTTT
. TRBJ2-5 TRBV2 TRBD2 CASGEGTSGNLRETQYF TGTGCCAGCGGTGAAGGCACTAGCGGGAATCTAAGGGAGACCCAGTACTTC
. TRBJ2-2 TRBV7-3 . CASSYIPGETGELFF TGTGCCAGCAGCTACATCCCAGGGGAAACCGGGGAGCTGTTTTTT
. TRBJ2-5 TRBV10-3 TRBD2 CASGASGRYGETQYF TGTGCCAGCGGGGCTAGCGGGAGGTACGGAGAGACCCAGTACTTC
. TRBJ2-7 TRBV2 TRBD1 CASSGQGINYEQYF TGTGCCAGCAGCGGACAGGGGATAAACTACGAGCAGTACTTC
. TRBJ2-2 TRBV20-1 . CSAGAYSGDGELFF TGCAGTGCTGGGGCATACTCTGGGGACGGGGAGCTGTTTTTT
. TRBJ2-7 TRBV6-2/TRBV6-3 . CASSYRGGPYEQYF TGTGCCAGCAGTTACCGGGGCGGCCCCTACGAGCAGTACTTC
once TRBJ2-7 TRBV19 . CATGDFEQYF TGTGCCACCGGGGATTTCGAGCAGTACTTC
few TRBJ1-3 TRBV12-3/TRBV12-4 . CASSLAPSGNTIYF TGTGCCAGCAGTCTCGCCCCCTCTGGAAACACCATATATTTT
. TRBJ1-2 TRBV20-1 . CSAQEDRAVYGYTF TGCAGTGCTCAGGAGGACAGAGCAGTTTATGGCTACACCTTC
few TRBJ2-7 TRBV7-2 TRBD1 CASSLATGATYEQYF TGTGCCAGCAGCTTAGCGACAGGGGCAACCTACGAGCAGTACTTC
. TRBJ1-5 TRBV20-1 . CSVPGRASRPQHF TGCAGTGTCCCAGGGAGGGCCAGTCGGCCCCAGCATTTT
. TRBJ2-5 TRBV20-1 TRBD2 CSAREGAGQETQYF TGCAGTGCTAGAGAGGGAGCGGGACAAGAGACCCAGTACTTC
many TRBJ1-1 TRBV7-2 TRBD1 CASSRGRATEAFF TGTGCCAGCAGCAGGGGGCGGGCCACTGAAGCTTTCTTT
. TRBJ2-5 TRBV29-1 TRBD2 CSVRVAGGQETQYF TGCAGCGTGCGCGTAGCGGGAGGCCAAGAGACCCAGTACTTC
many TRBJ1-5 TRBV10-3 . CAISDPPRGFGYSNQPQHF TGTGCCATCAGTGACCCCCCCAGGGGTTTTGGGTATAGCAATCAGCCCCAGCATTTT
. TRBJ1-2 TRBV13 . CASSLERRKANYGYTF TGTGCCAGCAGCTTAGAACGTAGGAAGGCTAACTATGGCTACACCTTC
. TRBJ1-2 TRBV7-8 . CAWSVRSAKTF TGTGCCTGGAGTGTCCGCTCGGCTAAAACCTTC
. TRBJ1-5 TRBV2 . CASSSRAGPQHF TGTGCCAGCAGTTCGCGGGCGGGGCCCCAGCATTTT
. TRBJ1-2 TRBV5-6 . CASSGATHYGYTF TGTGCCAGCAGTGGGGCGACTCACTATGGCTACACCTTC
. TRBJ2-1 TRBV7-2 . CASSLAGGTQQFF TGTGCCAGCAGCTTAGCGGGGGGGACACAGCAGTTCTTC
many TRBJ1-5 TRBV20-1 . CNTYQPQHF TGCAACACGTACCAGCCCCAGCATTTT
. TRBJ2-5 TRBV7-7 TRBD2 CATALAGLETQYF TGTGCCACCGCGCTAGCGGGATTAGAGACCCAGTACTTC
. TRBJ2-2 TRBV9 . CASSFRGRKVGELFF TGTGCCAGCAGTTTCCGGGGGCGCAAGGTCGGGGAGCTGTTTTTT
. TRBJ1-2 TRBV9 . CASSATVDYGYTF TGTGCCAGCAGCGCGACTGTGGACTATGGCTACACCTTC